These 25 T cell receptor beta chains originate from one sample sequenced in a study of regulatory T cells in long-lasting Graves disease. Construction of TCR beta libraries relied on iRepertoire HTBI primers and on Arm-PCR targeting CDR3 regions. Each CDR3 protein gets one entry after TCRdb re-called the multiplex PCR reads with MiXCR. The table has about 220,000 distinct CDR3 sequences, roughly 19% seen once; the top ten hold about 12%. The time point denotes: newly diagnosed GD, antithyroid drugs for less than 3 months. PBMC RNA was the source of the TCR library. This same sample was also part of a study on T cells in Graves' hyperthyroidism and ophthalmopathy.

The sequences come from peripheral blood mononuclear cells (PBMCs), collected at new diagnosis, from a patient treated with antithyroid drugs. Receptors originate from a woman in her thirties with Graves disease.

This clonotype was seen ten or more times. In nucleotides, the CDR3 is TGCAGTGCTAGAGTTCCCGGGACAGGGTTTTTAACTGAAGCTTTCTTT. It is translated as CSARVPGTGFLTEAFF. The V gene is TRBV20-1, the J gene TRBJ1-1, with 9 bases fitting TRBD1. With V trimmed by 1 base and J by 5 bases, 11 bases remained unmatched. CDR3 length: 16 amino acids. Germline V gene sequence: CDR1 DFQATT, CDR2 SNEGSKA (reference sequence).

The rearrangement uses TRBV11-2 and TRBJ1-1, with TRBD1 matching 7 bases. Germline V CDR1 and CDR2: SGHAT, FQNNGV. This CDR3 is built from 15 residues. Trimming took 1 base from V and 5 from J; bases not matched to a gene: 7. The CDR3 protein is CASSLGVTGRTEAFF. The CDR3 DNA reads TGTGCCAGCAGCTTAGGAGTGACAGGGAGAACTGAAGCTTTCTTT.

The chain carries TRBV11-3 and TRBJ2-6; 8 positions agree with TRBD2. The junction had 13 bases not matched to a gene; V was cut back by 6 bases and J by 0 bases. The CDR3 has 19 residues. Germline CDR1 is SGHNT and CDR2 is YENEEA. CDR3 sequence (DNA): TGTGCCAGCAGTTCCTCGGGTAGCGGGACTAGCTCTGGGGCCAACGTCCTGACTTTC. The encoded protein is CASSSSGSGTSSGANVLTF.

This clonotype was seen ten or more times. The CDR3 loop is CASSLEASWNTEAFF. The CDR3 coding sequence is TGTGCCAGCAGCTTAGAGGCCTCCTGGAACACTGAAGCTTTCTTT. This chain links TRBV11-2 with TRBJ1-1; D uncertain. Trimming stripped 0 bases from V and 1 base from J, with 9 bases between. The germline CDR1 and CDR2 sequences are SGHAT and FQNNGV. The CDR3 loop spans 15 amino acids.

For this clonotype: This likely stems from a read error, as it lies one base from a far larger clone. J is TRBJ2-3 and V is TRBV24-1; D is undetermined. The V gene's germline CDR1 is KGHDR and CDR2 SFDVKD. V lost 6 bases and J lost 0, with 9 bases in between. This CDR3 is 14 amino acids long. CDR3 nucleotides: TGTGCCACCAGTTCCTACCCTAGCACAGATACGCAGTATTTT. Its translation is CATSSYPSTDTQYF.

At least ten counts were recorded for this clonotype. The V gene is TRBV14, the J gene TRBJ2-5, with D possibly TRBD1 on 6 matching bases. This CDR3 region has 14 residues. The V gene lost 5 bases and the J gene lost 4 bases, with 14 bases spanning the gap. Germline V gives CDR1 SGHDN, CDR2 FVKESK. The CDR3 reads CASSVQGRRETQYF. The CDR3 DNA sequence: TGTGCCAGCAGCGTACAGGGTCGGCGAGAGACCCAGTACTTC.

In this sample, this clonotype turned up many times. The CDR3, as DNA: TGTGCCAGCAGCTCCCGGACTAGCGGGGGCACCTACGACGGGGACTTTTTCACAGATACGCAGTATTTT. Protein sequence: CASSSRTSGGTYDGDFFTDTQYF. V and J are TRBV7-9 and TRBJ2-3, with 13 bases identical to TRBD2. Trimming took 4 bases from V and 2 from J; bases not matched to a gene: 24. The CDR3 loop spans 23 amino acids. Germline V gives CDR1 SEHNR, CDR2 FQNEAQ (reference sequence). Full variable domain (missing parts from reference TRBV7-9 and TRBJ2-3): DTGVSQNPRHKITKRGQNVTFRCDPISEHNRLYWYRQTLGQGPEFLTYFQNEAQLEKSRLLSDRFSAERPKGSFSTLEIQRTEQGDSAMYLCASSSRTSGGTYDGDFFTDTQYFGPGTRLTVL.

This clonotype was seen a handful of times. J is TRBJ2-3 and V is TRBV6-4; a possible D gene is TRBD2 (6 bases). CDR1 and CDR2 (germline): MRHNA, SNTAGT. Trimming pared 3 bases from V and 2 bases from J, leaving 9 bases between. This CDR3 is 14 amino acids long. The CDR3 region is CASSERGATDTQYF. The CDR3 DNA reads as TGTGCCAGCAGTGAGCGCGGGGCCACAGATACGCAGTATTTT.

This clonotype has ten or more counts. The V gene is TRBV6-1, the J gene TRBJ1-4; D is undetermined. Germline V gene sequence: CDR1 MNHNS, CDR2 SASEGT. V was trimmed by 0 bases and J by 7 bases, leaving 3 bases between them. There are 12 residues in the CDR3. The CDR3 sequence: CASSEASEKLFF. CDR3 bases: TGTGCCAGCAGTGAAGCGAGTGAAAAACTGTTTTTT.

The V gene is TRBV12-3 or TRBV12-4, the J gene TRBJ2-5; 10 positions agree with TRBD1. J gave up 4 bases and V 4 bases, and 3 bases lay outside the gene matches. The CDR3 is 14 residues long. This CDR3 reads CASSSRTGGETQYF. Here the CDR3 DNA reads TGTGCCAGCAGTTCAAGGACAGGGGGAGAGACCCAGTACTTC.

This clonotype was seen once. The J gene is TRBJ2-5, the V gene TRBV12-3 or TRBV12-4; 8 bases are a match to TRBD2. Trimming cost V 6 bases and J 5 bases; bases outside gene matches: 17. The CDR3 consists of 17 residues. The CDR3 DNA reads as TGTGCCAGCAGCCCAAGGGGTAGCGGGATAGCAGGGGAGACCCAGTACTTC. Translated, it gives CASSPRGSGIAGETQYF.

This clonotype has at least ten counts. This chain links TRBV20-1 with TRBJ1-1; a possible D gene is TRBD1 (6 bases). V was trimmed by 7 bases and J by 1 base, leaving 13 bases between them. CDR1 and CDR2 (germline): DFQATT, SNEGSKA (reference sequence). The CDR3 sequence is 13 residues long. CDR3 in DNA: TGCAGTGTTCCGGGACATCAGAACACTGAAGCTTTCTTT. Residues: CSVPGHQNTEAFF.

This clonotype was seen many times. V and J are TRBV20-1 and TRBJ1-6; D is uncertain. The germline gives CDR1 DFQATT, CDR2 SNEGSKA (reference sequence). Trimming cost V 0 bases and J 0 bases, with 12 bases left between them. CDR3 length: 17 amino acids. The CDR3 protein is CSARDAKLSSYNSPLHF. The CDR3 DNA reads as TGCAGTGCTAGAGACGCCAAGCTAAGCTCCTATAATTCACCCCTCCACTTT.

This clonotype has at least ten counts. CDR3 in amino acids: CASSLTLSGYGYTF. The DNA of the CDR3 is TGTGCCAGCAGTTTAACCCTAAGTGGCTATGGCTACACCTTC. The chain combines TRBV12-3 or TRBV12-4 with TRBJ1-2; D not certain. The CDR3 has 14 residues. V was cut by 2 bases and J by 4 bases, with 11 bases left in between.

CDR3 DNA sequence: TGTGCCAGCACCCTCCGGAGCAGGGGACATCATACAGATACGCAGTATTTT. It specifies CASTLRSRGHHTDTQYF. The chain is built from TRBV12-3 or TRBV12-4 and TRBJ2-3; D is possibly TRBD1 (6 bases). The length of the CDR3 is 17 residues. Trimming stripped 7 bases from V and 3 bases from J, with 23 bases between.

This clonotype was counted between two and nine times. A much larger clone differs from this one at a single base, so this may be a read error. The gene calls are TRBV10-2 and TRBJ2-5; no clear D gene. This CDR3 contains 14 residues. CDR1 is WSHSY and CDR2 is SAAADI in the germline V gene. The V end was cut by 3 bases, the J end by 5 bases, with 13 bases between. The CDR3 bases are TGCGCCAGCAGTGACGCCCTCCGTAAGGAGACCCAGTACTTC. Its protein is CASSDALRKETQYF.

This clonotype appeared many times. The CDR3 DNA is TGTGCCAGCAGTATCTCTCGCCGGTATGGCTACACCTTC. This gives the protein CASSISRRYGYTF. The chain links TRBV6-1 to TRBJ1-2; D not certain. CDR3 length: 13 amino acids. Trimming took off 5 bases at V and 5 bases at J, with 12 bases between the two ends. The V gene's germline CDR1 is MNHNS and CDR2 SASEGT.

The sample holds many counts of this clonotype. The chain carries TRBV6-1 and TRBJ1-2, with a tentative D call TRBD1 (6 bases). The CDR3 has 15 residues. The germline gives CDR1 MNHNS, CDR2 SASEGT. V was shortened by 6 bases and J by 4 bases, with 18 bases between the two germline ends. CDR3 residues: CASSLGGGSGYGYTF. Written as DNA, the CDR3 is TGTGCCAGCAGCCTGGGAGGGGGGTCGGGCTATGGCTACACCTTC.

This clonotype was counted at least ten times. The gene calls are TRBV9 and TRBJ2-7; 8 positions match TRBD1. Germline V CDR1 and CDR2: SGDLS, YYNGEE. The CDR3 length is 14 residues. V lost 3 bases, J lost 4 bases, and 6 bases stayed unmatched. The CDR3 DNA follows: TGTGCCAGCAGCGAGGGGACAGGAGCTTACGAGCAGTACTTC. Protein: CASSEGTGAYEQYF.

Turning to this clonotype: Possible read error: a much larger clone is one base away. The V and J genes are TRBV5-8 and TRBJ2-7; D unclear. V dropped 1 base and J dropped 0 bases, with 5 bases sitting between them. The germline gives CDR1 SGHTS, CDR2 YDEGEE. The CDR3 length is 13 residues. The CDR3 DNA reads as TGTGCCAGCAGCTTGATAAACTCCTACGAGCAGTACTTC. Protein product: CASSLINSYEQYF.

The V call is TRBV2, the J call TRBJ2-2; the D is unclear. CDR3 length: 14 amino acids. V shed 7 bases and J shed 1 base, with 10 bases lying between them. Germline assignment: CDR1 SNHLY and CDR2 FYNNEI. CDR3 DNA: TGTGCCAGCAAGGGTAACGGGAACACCGGGGAGCTGTTTTTT. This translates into CASKGNGNTGELFF.

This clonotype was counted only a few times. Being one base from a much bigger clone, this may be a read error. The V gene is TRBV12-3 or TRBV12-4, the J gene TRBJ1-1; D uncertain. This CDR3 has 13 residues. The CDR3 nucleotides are TGTGCCAACAGTTTACCGGGGAGGCCTGAAGCTTTCTTT. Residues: CANSLPGRPEAFF.

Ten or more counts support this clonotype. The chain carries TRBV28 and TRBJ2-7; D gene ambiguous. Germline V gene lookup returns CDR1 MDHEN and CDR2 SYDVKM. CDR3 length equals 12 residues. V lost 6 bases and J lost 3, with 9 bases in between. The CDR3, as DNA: TGTGCCAGCAGCCGGGTCTTCTACGAGCAGTACTTC. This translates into CASSRVFYEQYF.

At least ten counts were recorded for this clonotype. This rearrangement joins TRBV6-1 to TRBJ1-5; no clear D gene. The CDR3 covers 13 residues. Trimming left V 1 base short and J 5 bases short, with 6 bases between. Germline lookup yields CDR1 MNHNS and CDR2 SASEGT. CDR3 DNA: TGTGCCAGCAGTGAAGTGTGGGATCAGCCCCAGCATTTT. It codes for CASSEVWDQPQHF.

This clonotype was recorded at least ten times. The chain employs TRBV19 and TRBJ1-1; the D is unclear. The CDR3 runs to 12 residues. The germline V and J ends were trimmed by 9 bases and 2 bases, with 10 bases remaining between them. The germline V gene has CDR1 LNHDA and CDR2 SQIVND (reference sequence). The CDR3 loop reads CASRTRNTEAFF. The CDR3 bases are TGTGCCAGCAGGACCCGTAACACTGAAGCTTTCTTT.